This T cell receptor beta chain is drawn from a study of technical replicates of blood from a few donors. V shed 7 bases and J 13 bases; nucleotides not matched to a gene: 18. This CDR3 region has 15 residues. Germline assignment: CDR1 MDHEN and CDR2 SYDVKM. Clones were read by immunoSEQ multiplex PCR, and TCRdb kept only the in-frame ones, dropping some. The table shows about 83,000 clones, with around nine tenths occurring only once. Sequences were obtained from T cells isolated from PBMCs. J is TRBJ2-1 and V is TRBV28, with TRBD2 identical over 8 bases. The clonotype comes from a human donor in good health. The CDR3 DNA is TGTGCCAGCAAGTCACCGGGACTAGATCGTAGTGGACAGTTCTTC. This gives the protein CASKSPGLDRSGQFF.